Shown below are 8 T cell receptor beta chains from a single sample sequenced in a study of OX40 agonist ivuxolimab in advanced cancers. Profiled with immunoSEQ multiplex PCR; TCRdb holds only in-frame clones, not every one. The sample comprises roughly 58,000 clones, approximately 90% of which are singletons, and about 0.76% rests with the top ten. Sequenced material: CD4+ or CD8+ T cells sorted from blood, taken in a trial of the OX40 agonist ivuxolimab. The receptor set was obtained from an adult with an advanced solid tumor such as melanoma, head and neck, liver or kidney cancer.

J is TRBJ1-2 and V is TRBV5-6; no definite D call. CDR3 length equals 13 residues. CDR1 is SGHDT and CDR2 is YYEEEE in the germline V gene. V was cut by 4 bases and J by 3 bases, with 10 bases left in between. As DNA, the CDR3 is TGTGCCAGCAGCCCCGCCCAAGACTATGGCTACACCTTC. Protein sequence: CASSPAQDYGYTF.

V and J are TRBV7-9 and TRBJ2-3; TRBD2 matches 13 bases. Germline lookup yields CDR1 SEHNR and CDR2 FQNEAQ (reference sequence). This CDR3 is built from 16 residues. After removal of 5 bases from V and 7 bases from J, the junction contained 9 bases not matched to a gene. For the CDR3, the DNA is TGTGCCAGCAGCCTCCGGACTAGCGGGAGTCTGAATACGCAGTATTTT. As protein: CASSLRTSGSLNTQYF.

This clone showed up just once. The chain combines TRBV15 with TRBJ2-7; D is perhaps TRBD2 (5 bases). Germline V gene sequence: CDR1 LNHNV, CDR2 YYDKDF (reference sequence). The CDR3 length is 15 residues. V lost 1 base and J 0 bases, leaving 10 bases between the germline ends. The CDR3 sequence: CATSRAGLRSYEQYF. CDR3 DNA sequence: TGTGCCACCAGCAGAGCCGGACTCCGCTCCTACGAGCAGTACTTC.

The V and J genes are TRBV27 and TRBJ2-7, with D perhaps matching TRBD1 (5 bases). Germline CDR1 MNHEY, CDR2 SMNVEV (reference sequence). V was pared by 2 bases and J by 6 bases, with 11 bases between. This CDR3 region has 13 residues. In DNA, the CDR3 is TGTGCCAGCAGTTTAAGGCAGGGATCCGAGCAGTACTTC. Translation gives CASSLRQGSEQYF.

CDR3 coding DNA: TGTGCCAGCACCCGGGGACAGGGACCCGGGGAGCTGTTTTTT. This encodes CASTRGQGPGELFF. The chain employs TRBV6-6 and TRBJ2-2; 9 bases are a match to TRBD1. This CDR3 has 14 residues. V lost 7 bases to trimming and J lost 6 bases; unmatched junction nucleotides: 6. Germline V gene sequence: CDR1 MNHNY, CDR2 SVGAGI (reference sequence).

The CDR3 loop reads CASSPGQGPSYEQYF. The CDR3 nucleotides read TGTGCCAGCTCACCAGGGCAGGGCCCCTCCTACGAGCAGTACTTC. This chain uses TRBV18 with TRBJ2-7; D possibly corresponds to TRBD1 (5 bases). Germline V gene sequence: CDR1 KGHSH, CDR2 LQKENI. The CDR3 sequence is 15 residues long. V lost 2 bases, J lost 0 bases, and 11 bases lay in between. Full variable domain (rest looked up from reference TRBV18 and TRBJ2-7): NAGVMQNPRHLVRRRGQEARLRCSPMKGHSHVYWYRQLPEEGLKFMVYLQKENIIDESGMPKERFSAEFPKEGPSILRIQQVVRGDSAAYFCASSPGQGPSYEQYFGPGTRLTVT.

V and J are TRBV5-1 and TRBJ1-3; maybe TRBD1 (6 bases). From germline, CDR1 is SGHRS and CDR2 YFSETQ. The germline V and J ends were trimmed by 1 base and 4 bases, with 12 bases remaining between them. This CDR3 is 15 amino acids long. CDR3 nucleotide sequence: TGCGCCAGCAGCTTGACAGGGACGGGAGGAAACACCATATATTTT. It is translated as CASSLTGTGGNTIYF. The complete variable domain, with remaining parts taken from reference TRBV5-1 and TRBJ1-3, reads KAGVTQTPRYLIKTRGQQVTLSCSPISGHRSVSWYQQTPGQGLQFLFEYFSETQRNKGNFPGRFSGRQFSNSRSEMNVSTLELGDSALYLCASSLTGTGGNTIYFGEGSWLTVV.

The chain combines TRBV15 with TRBJ1-4, with a weak D call TRBD1 (5 bases). Between the trimmed V and J ends, which lost 5 bases and 11 bases, there was a span of 21 bases. Per the germline V gene, CDR1 is LNHNV and CDR2 is YYDKDF (reference sequence). The CDR3 is 15 residues long. CDR3 amino acids: CATSLSGTRREKLFF. CDR3 coding DNA: TGTGCCACCAGCCTGAGCGGGACCAGGAGAGAGAAACTGTTTTTT.